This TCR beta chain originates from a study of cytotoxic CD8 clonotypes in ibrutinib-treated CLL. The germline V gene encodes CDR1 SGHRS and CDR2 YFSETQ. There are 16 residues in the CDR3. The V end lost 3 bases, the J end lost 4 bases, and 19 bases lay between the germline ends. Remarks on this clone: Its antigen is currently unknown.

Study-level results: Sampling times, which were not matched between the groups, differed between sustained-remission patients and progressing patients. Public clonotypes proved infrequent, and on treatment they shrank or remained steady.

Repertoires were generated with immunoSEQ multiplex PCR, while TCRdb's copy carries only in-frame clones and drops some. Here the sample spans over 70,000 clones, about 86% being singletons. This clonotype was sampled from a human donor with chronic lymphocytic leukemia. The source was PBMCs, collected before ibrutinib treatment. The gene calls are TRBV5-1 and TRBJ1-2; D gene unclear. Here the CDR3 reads CASSSTDTEVSYGYTF. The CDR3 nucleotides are TGCGCCAGCAGCTCTACTGACACCGAAGTAAGCTATGGCTACACCTTC.